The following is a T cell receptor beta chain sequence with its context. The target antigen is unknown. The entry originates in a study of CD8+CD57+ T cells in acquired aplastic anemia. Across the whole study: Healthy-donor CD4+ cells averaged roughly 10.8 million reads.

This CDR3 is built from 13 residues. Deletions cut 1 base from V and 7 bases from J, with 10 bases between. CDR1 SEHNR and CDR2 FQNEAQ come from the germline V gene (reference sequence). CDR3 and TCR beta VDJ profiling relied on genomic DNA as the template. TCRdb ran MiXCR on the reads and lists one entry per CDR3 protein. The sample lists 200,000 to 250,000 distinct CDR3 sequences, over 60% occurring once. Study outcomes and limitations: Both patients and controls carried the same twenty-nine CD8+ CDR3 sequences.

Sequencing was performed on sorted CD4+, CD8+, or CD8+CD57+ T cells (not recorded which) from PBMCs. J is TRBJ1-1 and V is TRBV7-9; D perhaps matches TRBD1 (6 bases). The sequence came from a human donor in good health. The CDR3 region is CASSLVGTIEAFF. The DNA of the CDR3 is TGTGCCAGCAGCTTAGTCGGGACAATTGAAGCTTTCTTT.